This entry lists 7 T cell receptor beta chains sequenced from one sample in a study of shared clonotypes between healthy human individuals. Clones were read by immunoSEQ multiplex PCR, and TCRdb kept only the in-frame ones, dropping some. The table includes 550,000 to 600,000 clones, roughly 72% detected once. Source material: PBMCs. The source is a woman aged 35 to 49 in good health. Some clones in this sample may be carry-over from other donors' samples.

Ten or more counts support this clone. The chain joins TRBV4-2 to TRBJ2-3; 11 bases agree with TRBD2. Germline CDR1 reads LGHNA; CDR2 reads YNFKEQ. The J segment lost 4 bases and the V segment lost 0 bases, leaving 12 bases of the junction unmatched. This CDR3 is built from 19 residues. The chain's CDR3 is CASSQEPLTSGIFADTQYF. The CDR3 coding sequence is TGTGCCAGCAGCCAAGAACCCCTGACTAGCGGGATCTTCGCAGATACGCAGTATTTT.

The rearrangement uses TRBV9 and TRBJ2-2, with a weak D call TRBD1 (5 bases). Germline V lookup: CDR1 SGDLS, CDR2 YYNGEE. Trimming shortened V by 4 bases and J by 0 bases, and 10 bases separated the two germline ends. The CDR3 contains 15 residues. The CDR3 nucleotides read TGTGCCAGCAGCCCATGGACATCGAACACCGGGGAGCTGTTTTTT. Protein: CASSPWTSNTGELFF.

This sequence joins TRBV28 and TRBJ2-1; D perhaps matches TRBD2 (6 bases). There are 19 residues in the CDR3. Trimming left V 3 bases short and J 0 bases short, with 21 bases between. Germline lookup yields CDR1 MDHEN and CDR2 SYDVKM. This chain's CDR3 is CASSFVGRWGESSYNEQFF. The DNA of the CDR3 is TGTGCCAGCAGTTTCGTTGGGCGCTGGGGGGAGAGCTCCTACAATGAGCAGTTCTTC.

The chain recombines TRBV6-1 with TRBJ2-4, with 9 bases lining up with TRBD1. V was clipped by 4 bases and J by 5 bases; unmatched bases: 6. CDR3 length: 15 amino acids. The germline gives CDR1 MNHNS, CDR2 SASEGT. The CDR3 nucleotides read TGTGCCAGCAGTGCTAGCCACAGGGGGCAAAACATTCAGTACTTC. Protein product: CASSASHRGQNIQYF.

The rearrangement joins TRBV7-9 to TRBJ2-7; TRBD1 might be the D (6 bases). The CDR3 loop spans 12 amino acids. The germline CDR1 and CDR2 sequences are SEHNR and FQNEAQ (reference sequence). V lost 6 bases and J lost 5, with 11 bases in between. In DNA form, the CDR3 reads TGTGCCAGCAGACAGGGAATCAACGAGCAGTACTTC. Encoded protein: CASRQGINEQYF.

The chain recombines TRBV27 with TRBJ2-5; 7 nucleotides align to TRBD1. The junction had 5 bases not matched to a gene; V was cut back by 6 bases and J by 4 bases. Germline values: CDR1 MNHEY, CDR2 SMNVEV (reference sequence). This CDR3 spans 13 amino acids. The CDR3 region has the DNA TGTGCCAGCAGAAGACAGGGTCGAGAGACCCAGTACTTC. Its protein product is CASRRQGRETQYF.

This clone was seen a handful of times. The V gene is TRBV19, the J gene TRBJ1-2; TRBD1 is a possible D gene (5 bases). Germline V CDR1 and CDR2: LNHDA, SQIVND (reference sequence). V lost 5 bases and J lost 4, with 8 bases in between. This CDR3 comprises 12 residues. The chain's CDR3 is CASSRDVYGYTF. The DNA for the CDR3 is TGTGCCAGTAGTCGGGACGTCTATGGCTACACCTTC. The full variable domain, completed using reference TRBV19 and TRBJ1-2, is DGGITQSPKYLFRKEGQNVTLSCEQNLNHDAMYWYRQDPGQGLRLIYYSQIVNDFQKGDIAEGYSVSREKKESFPLTVTSAQKNPTAFYLCASSRDVYGYTFGSGTRLTVV.